What follows are 12 T cell receptor beta chains derived from one specimen sequenced in a study of T cells in localized non-small cell lung cancer. TCRdb keeps only in-frame clones here, not all; method: immunoSEQ multiplex PCR. Of 8,800 or so clones in the sample, 35% to 45% were seen once. The input for sequencing was lymph node tissue, taken before any cancer treatment. These receptors came from a woman aged 35 to 75 with stage I lung adenocarcinoma.

The chain combines TRBV4-1 with TRBJ2-1, with 7 positions matching TRBD2. Germline V gene sequence: CDR1 MGHRA, CDR2 YSYEKL. Trimming cost V 3 bases and J 7 bases; bases outside gene matches: 6. CDR3 length equals 14 residues. The CDR3 protein is CASSQPGRENEQFF. In DNA form, the CDR3 reads TGCGCCAGCAGCCAGCCTGGGAGGGAAAATGAGCAGTTCTTC.

This clone has just a few counts. This chain links TRBV11-3 with TRBJ1-1; 7 positions agree with TRBD1. This CDR3 region has 14 residues. Germline V gives CDR1 SGHNT, CDR2 YENEEA. J gave up 2 bases and V 4 bases, and 4 bases lay outside the gene matches. DNA for the CDR3: TGTGCCAGCAGCTCTTACAGGGGAAACACTGAAGCTTTCTTT. This encodes CASSSYRGNTEAFF.

This clone was picked up a small number of times. V usage is TRBV10-3 and J usage is TRBJ1-1; D is perhaps TRBD1 (5 bases). The length of the CDR3 is 17 residues. The germline V gene encodes CDR1 ENHRY and CDR2 SYGVKD. The ends were cut back, 10 bases at V and 4 bases at J, with 28 bases in the middle. The CDR3 DNA is TGTGCCAGCGGTAAAATCGGGGCAGGGAGGGCGATCACTGAAGCTTTCTTT. Translation gives CASGKIGAGRAITEAFF.

The V and J genes are TRBV15 and TRBJ2-1; 16 bases line up with TRBD2. J was trimmed by 7 bases and V by 2 bases; bases with no gene match: 5. Per germline, CDR1 LNHNV and CDR2 YYDKDF (reference sequence). This CDR3 spans 17 amino acids. The CDR3 is CATSRSGTSGGGNEQFF. The CDR3, as DNA: TGTGCCACCAGCAGATCAGGGACTAGCGGGGGGGGTAATGAGCAGTTCTTC.

This chain's CDR3 is CSVKVSYNSPLHF. CDR3 bases: TGCAGCGTTAAGGTTTCCTATAATTCACCCCTCCACTTT. The chain links TRBV29-1 to TRBJ1-6; D is undetermined. In germline, CDR1 is SQVTM, CDR2 ANQGSEA. Trimming took 5 bases from V and 1 from J, leaving 6 bases between them. This CDR3 contains 13 residues. Full variable domain (remainder filled in from reference TRBV29-1 and TRBJ1-6): SAVISQKPSRDICQRGTSLTIQCQVDSQVTMMFWYRQQPGQSLTLIATANQGSEATYESGFVIDKFPISRPNLTFSTLTVSNMSPEDSSIYLCSVKVSYNSPLHFGNGTRLTVT.

The J gene is TRBJ1-1, the V gene TRBV18; D perhaps matches TRBD1 (5 bases). The CDR3 loop spans 13 amino acids. Trimming shortened V by 6 bases and J by 8 bases, and 16 bases separated the two germline ends. The V gene's germline CDR1 is KGHSH and CDR2 LQKENI. The CDR3, as DNA: TGTGCCAGCTCCAAACCCGGGGCACCAGAAGCTTTCTTT. Translating gives CASSKPGAPEAFF.

The chain employs TRBV14 and TRBJ1-1; D unresolved. The ends were cut back, 1 base at V and 10 bases at J, with 16 bases in the middle. Germline V gene data show CDR1 as SGHDN and CDR2 as FVKESK. The CDR3 contains 14 residues. In nucleotides, the CDR3 is TGTGCCAGCAGCCAAGCGCTCAGTTTAAGTGCAGCTTTCTTT. It yields the protein CASSQALSLSAAFF.

This clone was picked up a small number of times. This chain joins TRBV2 and TRBJ1-2, with D unresolved. This CDR3 is built from 14 residues. Germline lookup yields CDR1 SNHLY and CDR2 FYNNEI. V was clipped by 1 base and J by 4 bases, with 10 bases between them. CDR3 bases: TGTGCCAGCAGTGAAGGGCAGACGTCCTATGGCTACACCTTC. Residues: CASSEGQTSYGYTF.

This clone was recorded once. The rearrangement joins TRBV18 to TRBJ1-4; tentatively, D is TRBD1 (5 bases). CDR1 is KGHSH, CDR2 LQKENI, per germline. This CDR3 is built from 16 residues. Deletions cut 3 bases from V and 9 bases from J, with 20 bases between. The CDR3 region is CASSPGGTAASKKLFF. CDR3 DNA sequence: TGTGCCAGCTCACCCGGGGGGACGGCCGCCTCTAAAAAACTGTTTTTT.

The V gene is TRBV10-2, the J gene TRBJ1-4; D is ambiguous. CDR3 length equals 12 residues. V was shortened by 5 bases and J by 8 bases, with 9 bases between the two germline ends. Germline-derived CDR1 and CDR2 are WSHSY and SAAADI. This CDR3 reads CASSSGLEKLFF. Here the CDR3 DNA reads TGCGCCAGCAGTTCTGGGCTGGAAAAACTGTTTTTT.

This sequence joins TRBV6-8 and TRBJ1-2; 8 bases map to TRBD1. CDR3 length: 15 residues. Germline V gene lookup returns CDR1 MNHGY and CDR2 SAAAGT. V was clipped by 11 bases and J by 4 bases; unmatched bases: 15. The CDR3 here is CACSSSGGASYGYTF. The CDR3 bases are TGTGCCTGTTCTAGTTCAGGGGGCGCTTCCTATGGCTACACCTTC.

The rearrangement joins TRBV19 to TRBJ2-3; 12 bases agree with TRBD2. CDR3 length: 16 residues. V dropped 5 bases and J dropped 5; count of bases not matched to a gene: 8. Germline CDR1 reads LNHDA; CDR2 reads SQIVND (reference sequence). The CDR3 region has the DNA TGTGCCAGTAGTCTGGAACTAGCGGGGGGTCGAGATACGCAGTATTTT. Translation: CASSLELAGGRDTQYF.